Listed below are T cell receptor beta chains from one sample, sequenced in a study of blood T cells in healthy people across ages. MiXCR, run by TCRdb on the 5' RACE reads, gives a single entry per CDR3 protein. Found here are around 1.5 million distinct CDR3 sequences, around 59% of them singletons; the top ten hold 5% to 7%. The source material was blood. The source is a man younger than 30 in good health. Both conserved end residues are trimmed from each CDR3.

v_gene | len | CDR3aa
TRBV7-6 | 12 | ASSLAPQPNEQF
TRBV5-1 | 14 | ASSWGLLAGDYEQY
TRBV4-3 | 13 | ASSQGGASGETQY
TRBV5-1 | 14 | ASSHSRDSSTDTQY
TRBV27 | 16 | ASSSIALGQGSQETQY
TRBV14 | 14 | ASSPREGEGSYEQY
TRBV10-3 | 12 | AISAGTTDNEQF
TRBV25-1 | 11 | ASTGGGDYGYT
TRBV6-2/TRBV6-3 | 10 | ASINEGDGYT
TRBV29-1 | 14 | SVEGQAGNSYNEQF
TRBV7-9 | 15 | ASSPPKTETEGETQY
TRBV9 | 11 | ASSVAPRETQY
TRBV5-5 | 14 | ASSFSSTSGANVLT
TRBV7-9 | 12 | ASWRSTDYNEQF
TRBV25-1 | 11 | ASSLAEIDTQY
TRBV5-4 | 9 | ASSADLEQY
TRBV4-3 | 15 | ASSQSGTSDLSYEQY
TRBV29-1 | 11 | SGYIGGAHEQY
TRBV6-1 | 16 | ASSQAGLAGGSVYEQY
TRBV12-3/TRBV12-4 | 10 | ASTETGHGYT
TRBV6-6 | 13 | ASSPGGSRIYGYT
TRBV20-1 | 11 | SARGQFHYGYT
TRBV4-1 | 15 | ASSQVTGANIYNEQF
TRBV7-9 | 13 | ASSRGTALNTEAF
TRBV5-1 | 13 | ASRSSGSGTDTQY
TRBV6-2/TRBV6-3 | 14 | ASSFPTYEIDYEQY
TRBV20-1 | 12 | SAPRDTPHGGQF
TRBV20-1 | 15 | SAPGAGGLRTGETQY